This T cell receptor beta chain originates from a study of metastatic and nonmetastatic thyroid tumors (dated by TCRdb to 2020 to 2021). Background on the whole study: Repertoires from peripheral blood and from tumor or nodule tissue samples of malignant and benign thyroid patients were compared. What the research found in general, with its limitations: TCR beta diversity was reported as significantly higher in malignant tumors than in benign nodules, in both blood and tumor samples.

Library preparation used PCR. Sequencing instrument: Illumina HiSeq 4000. High-throughput sequencing was used to profile the TCR beta-chain CDR3 region of every patient. For the original study's pipeline: CDR3 differences across clinicopathological groups were used to build a classifier for discriminating distant-metastatic papillary thyroid cancer patients. The Shannon index was used to assess repertoire diversity, and the Morisita-Horn index was used to assess tumor-blood repertoire similarity. The raw public data were reprocessed by TCRdb itself: fastp quality trimming at Q25, MiXCR clonotype calling, in-frame beta chains only. These V and J calls are TCRdb output, not the study's own analysis. The sample table contains approximately 5,400 clones; only one count was recorded for about 33% of them. The top ten constitute about a quarter of the sample. CDR1 SGHTA and CDR2 FQGNSA are derived from the germline V gene. Including cysteine and phenylalanine, the CDR3 has 14 amino acids. Of all the DNA, just the CDR3 is kept, 42 bases in frame from base 1. Trimming removed 9 bases from V and 4 bases from J; the gene matches leave 7 bases unexplained.

In the case of this clone: This receptor's antigen is unknown. Per-base quality was not reported, and no clone a single base away is much larger than it.

Before undergoing thyroid surgery, none of the patients had been given any kind of treatment. Patient clinical samples collected from about 2012 to 2018 were retrospectively analysed using T-cell receptor beta sequencing. Sequencing was done on a sample of adjacent normal tissue. This TCR came from a female donor with papillary thyroid cancer or a benign thyroid nodule (not recorded which). Some clones in this sample may be carry-over from other donors' samples. Recombination joined TRBV7-2 with TRBJ2-1; TRBD1 matches 9 bases in the middle. At the DNA level, the sequence is TGTGCCAGAGGACGGGACAGGGTGTACAATGAGCAGTTCTTC. This is translated as CARGRDRVYNEQFF.